The next 21 T cell receptor beta chains were all read from a single sample in a study of graft-versus-host responses after intestinal transplantation. The protocol was immunoSEQ multiplex PCR, while the TCRdb copy is restricted to in-frame clones and leaves out a portion. The sample lists roughly 80,000 clones; about 92% were seen once. This sample comprised PBMCs, obtained 98 days after intestinal transplantation. The receptors stem from a human patient who received an intestinal transplant, so some T cells may come from the graft donor.

The chain is built from TRBV4-1 and TRBJ2-5; 7 bases align to TRBD1. Germline V gene data show CDR1 as MGHRA and CDR2 as YSYEKL. CDR3 length equals 14 residues. The V segment lost 4 bases and the J segment 2 bases; nucleotides outside the gene matches: 4. CDR3 sequence reads: CASSLDRVQETQYF. In DNA, the CDR3 is TGCGCCAGCAGCCTCGACAGGGTTCAAGAGACCCAGTACTTC.

This chain links TRBV12-1 with TRBJ2-4; the table gives TRBD2 as D, unverified against the DNA. TRBV12-1 is given as a pseudogene. The CDR3 length is 19 residues. In nucleotides, the CDR3 is TGTGCCAGCAGCTTTGCCGGGACTAGCGGGAGGGCCACCAAAAACATTCAGTACTTC. Amino acids: CASSFAGTSGRATKNIQYF.

This clone was counted between two and nine times. This sequence joins TRBV5-6 and TRBJ1-6; TRBD1 might be the D (6 bases). Germline values: CDR1 SGHDT, CDR2 YYEEEE. The CDR3 is 15 amino acids. Between the trimmed V and J ends, which lost 4 bases and 6 bases, there was a span of 14 bases. CDR3 loop: CASSEDRISNSPLHF. DNA for the CDR3: TGTGCCAGCAGCGAAGACAGGATCTCTAATTCACCCCTCCACTTT.

J is TRBJ2-2 and V is TRBV9, with a weak D call TRBD2 (5 bases). CDR3 size: 14 residues. Per germline, CDR1 SGDLS and CDR2 YYNGEE. The germline V and J ends were trimmed by 0 bases and 7 bases, with 10 bases remaining between them. In DNA form, the CDR3 reads TGTGCCAGCAGCGTAGGAGGGTCCAACGGGGAGCTGTTTTTT. This encodes CASSVGGSNGELFF.

V and J are TRBV6-6 and TRBJ1-6; D uncertain. Germline loops: CDR1 MNHNY, CDR2 SVGAGI (reference sequence). V dropped 0 bases and J dropped 8 bases, with 11 bases sitting between them. The length of the CDR3 is 15 residues. The chain's CDR3 is CASSYSGSDHSPLHF. The CDR3 DNA sequence: TGTGCCAGCAGTTACTCGGGGAGCGATCATTCACCCCTCCACTTT.

The rearrangement links TRBV11-1 to TRBJ2-1; D possibly corresponds to TRBD2 (6 bases). Germline assignment: CDR1 SGHAT and CDR2 FQDESV (reference sequence). This CDR3 comprises 14 residues. V was pared by 6 bases and J by 0 bases, with 9 bases between. As DNA, the CDR3 is TGTGCCAGCAGTAGCGGTACCTCCTACAATGAGCAGTTCTTC. This gives the protein CASSSGTSYNEQFF.

The CDR3: CASSPGLAASTDTQYF. The CDR3 coding sequence is TGTGCCAGCAGTCCGGGACTAGCAGCTAGCACAGATACGCAGTATTTT. V usage is TRBV28 and J usage is TRBJ2-3; 9 bases map to TRBD2. J lost 0 bases, V lost 5 bases, and 6 bases had no gene match. The V gene's germline CDR1 is MDHEN and CDR2 SYDVKM. The CDR3 length is 16 residues.

The V call is TRBV5-4, the J call TRBJ1-2, with D possibly being TRBD1 (6 bases). The CDR3 is made up of 15 amino acids. Germline V gene data show CDR1 as SGHNT and CDR2 as YYREEE (reference sequence). The ends were cut back, 0 bases at V and 8 bases at J, with 17 bases in the middle. This chain's CDR3 is CASSLEGGGHGGYTF. As DNA, the CDR3 is TGTGCCAGCAGCTTGGAAGGGGGGGGGCATGGGGGCTACACCTTC.

V gene TRBV6-7 combines with J gene TRBJ1-5; D is uncertain. TRBV6-7 is sorted into the ORF group, with uncertain function. The CDR3 has 11 residues. Trimming left V 7 bases short and J 3 bases short, with 4 bases between. The CDR3 protein is CASIHNQPQHF. As DNA, the CDR3 is TGTGCCAGCATCCACAATCAGCCCCAGCATTTT.

V is TRBV6-5 and J is TRBJ2-7, with TRBD2 identical over 11 bases. Trimming cost V 6 bases and J 3 bases; bases outside gene matches: 4. This CDR3 is 14 amino acids long. The germline V gene encodes CDR1 MNHEY and CDR2 SVGAGI. CDR3 DNA: TGTGCCAGCAGCCCCGGACTAGCGGGCTACGAGCAGTACTTC. It is translated as CASSPGLAGYEQYF.

The CDR3 DNA is TGCAGCGTTGTAGCAGGGCAAGAGACCCAGTACTTC. Translated: CSVVAGQETQYF. The chain is built from TRBV29-1 and TRBJ2-5, with D tentatively TRBD1 (5 bases). Per germline, CDR1 SQVTM and CDR2 ANQGSEA. V was cut by 4 bases and J by 2 bases, with 8 bases left in between. This CDR3 is 12 amino acids long. The entire variable domain, with the rest obtained from reference TRBV29-1 and TRBJ2-5, is as follows: SAVISQKPSRDICQRGTSLTIQCQVDSQVTMMFWYRQQPGQSLTLIATANQGSEATYESGFVIDKFPISRPNLTFSTLTVSNMSPEDSSIYLCSVVAGQETQYFGPGTRLLVL.

The J gene is TRBJ2-7, the V gene TRBV18, with 9 bases aligning to TRBD1. CDR3 size: 13 residues. The J segment lost 5 bases and the V segment lost 6 bases, leaving 5 bases of the junction unmatched. Looked up from germline, CDR1 is KGHSH and CDR2 is LQKENI. The chain's CDR3 is CASSRDRANEQYF. For the CDR3, the DNA is TGTGCCAGCTCGCGGGACAGGGCCAACGAGCAGTACTTC. Drawing the rest from reference TRBV18 and TRBJ2-7, the complete variable domain is NAGVMQNPRHLVRRRGQEARLRCSPMKGHSHVYWYRQLPEEGLKFMVYLQKENIIDESGMPKERFSAEFPKEGPSILRIQQVVRGDSAAYFCASSRDRANEQYFGPGTRLTVT.

The chain couples TRBV5-4 to TRBJ1-2; no definite D call. Germline CDR1 reads SGHNT; CDR2 reads YYREEE (reference sequence). There are 15 residues in the CDR3. Trimming took off 4 bases at V and 0 bases at J, with 13 bases between the two ends. CDR3 in amino acids: CASSPGQDSNYGYTF. Here the CDR3 DNA reads TGTGCCAGCAGCCCGGGTCAGGATTCTAACTATGGCTACACCTTC.

The gene calls are TRBV6-1 and TRBJ2-3; 10 nucleotides align to TRBD2. Germline CDR1 MNHNS, CDR2 SASEGT. Trimming took 6 bases from V and 3 from J; bases not matched to a gene: 6. The CDR3 extends over 15 amino acids. The CDR3 region has the DNA TGTGCCAGCAGAACTTCTAGCGGGAGAACAGATACGCAGTATTTT. This sequence encodes CASRTSSGRTDTQYF.

The J gene is TRBJ2-3, the V gene TRBV6-5; TRBD2 might be the D (5 bases). Germline V CDR1 and CDR2: MNHEY, SVGAGI. The CDR3 has 14 amino acids. V lost 5 bases, J lost 6 bases, and 15 bases lay in between. Written as DNA, the CDR3 is TGTGCCAGCAGTGAAGAGATAGCGAGGGATACGCAGTATTTT. Protein sequence: CASSEEIARDTQYF.

The chain joins TRBV2 to TRBJ2-7, with 10 bases lining up with TRBD2. The CDR3 loop spans 15 amino acids. V was pared by 10 bases and J by 3 bases, with 12 bases of the junction left unmatched. Germline CDR1 is SNHLY and CDR2 is FYNNEI. CDR3 in amino acids: CAITTGTSALYEQYF. The DNA of the CDR3 is TGTGCCATCACGACCGGGACTAGCGCACTCTACGAGCAGTACTTC.

The chain has TRBV30 and TRBJ2-7, with a weak D call TRBD2 (6 bases). Per germline, CDR1 GTSNPN and CDR2 SVGIG (reference sequence). The CDR3 is 15 amino acids. Trimming took 0 bases from V and 3 from J, leaving 15 bases between them. The CDR3 protein is CAWSVTGGPSYEQYF. Here the CDR3 DNA reads TGTGCCTGGAGTGTAACAGGAGGGCCTAGCTACGAGCAGTACTTC.

The chain recombines TRBV27 with TRBJ2-7; TRBD1 matches 8 bases. Looked up from germline, CDR1 is MNHEY and CDR2 is SMNVEV (reference sequence). This CDR3 contains 14 residues. V lost 3 bases to trimming and J lost 7 bases; unmatched junction nucleotides: 8. CDR3 loop: CASSFWSTGGEQYF. As DNA, the CDR3 is TGTGCCAGCAGTTTTTGGTCTACAGGGGGGGAGCAGTACTTC.

The chain is built from TRBV5-1 and TRBJ2-3; TRBD2 agrees at 8 bases. The CDR3 contains 15 residues. V was pared by 0 bases and J by 4 bases, with 4 bases of the junction left unmatched. The germline V gene encodes CDR1 SGHRS and CDR2 YFSETQ. CDR3 loop: CASSLGSGNADTQYF. The CDR3 DNA sequence: TGCGCCAGCAGCTTGGGTAGCGGGAACGCAGATACGCAGTATTTT.

The rearrangement links TRBV21-1 to TRBJ2-3; the table names TRBD1, a call not compared with the DNA. TRBV21-1 is a pseudogene segment. There are 15 residues in the CDR3. The CDR3 sequence: CASSKTGYRKDTQYF. CDR3 coding DNA: TGTGCCAGCAGCAAAACAGGGTACCGCAAAGATACGCAGTATTTT.

The chain joins TRBV6-1 to TRBJ2-7; no definite D call. V gave up 8 bases and J gave up 1 base, with 6 bases separating them. This CDR3 has 11 residues. CDR1 is MNHNS and CDR2 is SASEGT in the germline V gene. The CDR3 coding sequence is TGTGCCAGCTCAGATTCCTACGAGCAGTACTTC. As protein: CASSDSYEQYF.